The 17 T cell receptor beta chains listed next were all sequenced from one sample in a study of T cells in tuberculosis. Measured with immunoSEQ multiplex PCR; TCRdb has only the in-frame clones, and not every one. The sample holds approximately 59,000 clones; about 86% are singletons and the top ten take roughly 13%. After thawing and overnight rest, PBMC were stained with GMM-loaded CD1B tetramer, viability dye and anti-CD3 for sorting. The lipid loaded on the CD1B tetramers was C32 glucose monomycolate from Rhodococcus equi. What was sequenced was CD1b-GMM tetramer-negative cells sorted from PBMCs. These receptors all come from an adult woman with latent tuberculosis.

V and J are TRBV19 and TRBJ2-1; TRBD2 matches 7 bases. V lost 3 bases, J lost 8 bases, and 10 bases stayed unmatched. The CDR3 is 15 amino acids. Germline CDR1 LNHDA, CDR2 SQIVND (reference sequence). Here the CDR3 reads CASSIPSGRVDEQFF. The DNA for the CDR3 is TGTGCCAGTAGTATTCCTAGCGGACGTGTGGATGAGCAGTTCTTC.

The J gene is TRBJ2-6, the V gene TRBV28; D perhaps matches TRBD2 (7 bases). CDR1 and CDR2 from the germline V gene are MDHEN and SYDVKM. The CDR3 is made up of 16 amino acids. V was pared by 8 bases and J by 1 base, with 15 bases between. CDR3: CASSRGAESGANVLTF. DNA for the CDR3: TGTGCCAGCTCTCGGGGGGCGGAATCTGGGGCCAACGTCCTGACTTTC.

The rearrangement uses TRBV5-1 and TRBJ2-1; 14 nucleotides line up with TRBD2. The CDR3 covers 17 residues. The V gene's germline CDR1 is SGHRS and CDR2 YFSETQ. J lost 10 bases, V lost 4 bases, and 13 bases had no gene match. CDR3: CASSLMTSGGALGEQFF. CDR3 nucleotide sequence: TGCGCCAGCAGCCTAATGACTAGCGGGGGGGCGTTAGGGGAGCAGTTCTTC.

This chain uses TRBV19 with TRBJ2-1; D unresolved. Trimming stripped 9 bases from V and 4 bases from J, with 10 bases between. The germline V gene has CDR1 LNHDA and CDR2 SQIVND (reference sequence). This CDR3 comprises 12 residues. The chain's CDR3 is CASLEAYNEQFF. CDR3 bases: TGTGCCAGCCTTGAAGCTTACAATGAGCAGTTCTTC.

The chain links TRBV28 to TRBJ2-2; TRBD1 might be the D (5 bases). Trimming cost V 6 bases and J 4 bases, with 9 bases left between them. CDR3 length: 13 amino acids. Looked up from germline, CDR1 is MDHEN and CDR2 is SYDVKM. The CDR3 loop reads CASSPGPTGELFF. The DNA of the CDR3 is TGTGCCAGCAGCCCAGGGCCCACCGGGGAGCTGTTTTTT.

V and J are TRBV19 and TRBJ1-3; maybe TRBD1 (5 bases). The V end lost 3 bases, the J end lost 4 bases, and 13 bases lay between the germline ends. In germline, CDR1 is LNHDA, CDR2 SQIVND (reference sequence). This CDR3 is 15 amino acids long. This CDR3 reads CASSMTDLAGNTIYF. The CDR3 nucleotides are TGTGCCAGTAGTATGACAGATTTGGCCGGAAACACCATATATTTT.

The chain's CDR3 is CASSPTGDSNQPQHF. CDR3 nucleotides: TGTGCCAGCAGCCCCACGGGGGACAGCAATCAGCCCCAGCATTTT. V and J are TRBV7-6 and TRBJ1-5, with D perhaps TRBD1 (5 bases). Trimming left V 5 bases short and J 1 base short, with 12 bases between. The CDR3 is 15 residues long. Per germline, CDR1 SGHVS and CDR2 FNYEAQ.

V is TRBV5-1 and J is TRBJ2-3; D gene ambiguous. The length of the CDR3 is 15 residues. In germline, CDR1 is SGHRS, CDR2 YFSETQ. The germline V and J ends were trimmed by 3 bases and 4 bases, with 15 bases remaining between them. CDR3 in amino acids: CASSYQQPTSDTQYF. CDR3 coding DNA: TGCGCCAGCAGCTACCAACAACCGACTTCAGATACGCAGTATTTT.

The CDR3: CASSPDRGYADTQYF. CDR3 sequence (DNA): TGCGCCAGCAGCCCAGACAGGGGGTACGCAGATACGCAGTATTTT. V and J are TRBV5-1 and TRBJ2-3; 9 bases map to TRBD1. This CDR3 region has 15 residues. Germline CDR1 and CDR2: SGHRS and YFSETQ. The ends lost 4 bases at V and 4 bases at J; junction bases unmatched: 7.

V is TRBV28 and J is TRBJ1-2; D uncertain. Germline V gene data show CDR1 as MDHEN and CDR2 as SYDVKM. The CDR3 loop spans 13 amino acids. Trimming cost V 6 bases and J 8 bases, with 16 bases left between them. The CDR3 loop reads CASRRGSEVGYTF. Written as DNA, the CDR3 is TGTGCCAGCAGAAGAGGGAGTGAAGTAGGCTACACCTTC.

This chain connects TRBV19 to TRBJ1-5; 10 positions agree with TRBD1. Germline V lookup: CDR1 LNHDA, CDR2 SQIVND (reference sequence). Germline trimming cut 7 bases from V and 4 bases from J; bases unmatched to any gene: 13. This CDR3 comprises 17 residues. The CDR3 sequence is CASIPDRGMGLNQPQHF. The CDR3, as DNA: TGTGCCAGTATCCCGGACAGGGGGATGGGGTTGAATCAGCCCCAGCATTTT. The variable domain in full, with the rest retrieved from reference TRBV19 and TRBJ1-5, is DGGITQSPKYLFRKEGQNVTLSCEQNLNHDAMYWYRQDPGQGLRLIYYSQIVNDFQKGDIAEGYSVSREKKESFPLTVTSAQKNPTAFYLCASIPDRGMGLNQPQHFGDGTRLSIL.

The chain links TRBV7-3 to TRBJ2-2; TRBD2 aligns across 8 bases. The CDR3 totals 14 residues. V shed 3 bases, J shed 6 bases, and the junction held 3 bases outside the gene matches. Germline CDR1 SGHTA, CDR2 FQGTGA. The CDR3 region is CASSFLGGAGELFF. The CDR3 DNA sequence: TGTGCCAGCAGCTTCCTCGGGGGGGCCGGGGAGCTGTTTTTT.

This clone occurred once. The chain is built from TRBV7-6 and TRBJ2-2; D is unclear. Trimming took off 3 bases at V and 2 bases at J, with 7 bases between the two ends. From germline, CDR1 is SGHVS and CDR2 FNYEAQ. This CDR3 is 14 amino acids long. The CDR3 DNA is TGTGCCAGCAGCTTCCGAGAAAACACCGGGGAGCTGTTTTTT. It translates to CASSFRENTGELFF.

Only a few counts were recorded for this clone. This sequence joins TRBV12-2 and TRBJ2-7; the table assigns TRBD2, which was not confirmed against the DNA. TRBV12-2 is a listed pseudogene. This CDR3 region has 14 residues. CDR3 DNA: TGTGCAAGTCGCGACGGCCGGCCGAGCGACGAGCAGTACTTC. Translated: CASRDGRPSDEQYF.

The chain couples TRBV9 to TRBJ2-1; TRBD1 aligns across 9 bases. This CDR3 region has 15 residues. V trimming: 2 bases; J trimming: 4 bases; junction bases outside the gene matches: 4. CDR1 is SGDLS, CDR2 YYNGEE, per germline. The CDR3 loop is CASSVGTGPYNEQFF. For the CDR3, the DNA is TGTGCCAGCAGCGTGGGGACAGGGCCTTACAATGAGCAGTTCTTC.

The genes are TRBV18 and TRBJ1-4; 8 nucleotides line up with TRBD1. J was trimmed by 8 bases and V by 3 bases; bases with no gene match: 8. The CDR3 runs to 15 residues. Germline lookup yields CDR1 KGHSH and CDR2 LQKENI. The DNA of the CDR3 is TGTGCCAGCTCACCTAACAGGGGGTCAGGAGAAAAACTGTTTTTT. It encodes CASSPNRGSGEKLFF.

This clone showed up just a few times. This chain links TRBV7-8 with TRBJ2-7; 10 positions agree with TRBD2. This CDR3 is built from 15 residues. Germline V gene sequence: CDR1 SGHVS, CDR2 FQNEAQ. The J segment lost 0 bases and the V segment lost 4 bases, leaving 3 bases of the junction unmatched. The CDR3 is CASSSLAGVSYEQYF. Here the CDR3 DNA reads TGTGCCAGCAGCTCCCTAGCGGGGGTCTCCTACGAGCAGTACTTC.